Listed here are 22 T cell receptor beta chains from one sample, sequenced in a study of cytomegalovirus exposure and HLA in healthy donors. Repertoires were generated with immunoSEQ multiplex PCR, while TCRdb's copy carries only in-frame clones and drops some. Among 190,000 or so clones listed, 80% to 85% were seen once. The sequenced sample consisted of PBMCs. These receptors all come from a woman aged 18-29 years in good health and CMV-seropositive.

The rearrangement uses TRBV4-2 and TRBJ1-2, with a tentative D call TRBD1 (5 bases). The V end was cut by 4 bases, the J end by 5 bases, with 17 bases between. CDR1 and CDR2 from the germline V gene are LGHNA and YNFKEQ. The CDR3 is 15 residues long. CDR3 sequence reads: CASSPVHGGSYGYTF. CDR3 nucleotide sequence: TGTGCCAGCAGCCCCGTTCACGGGGGATCGTATGGCTACACCTTC.

The gene calls are TRBV6-1 and TRBJ2-7, with 8 bases lining up with TRBD1. This CDR3 is built from 14 residues. Per germline, CDR1 MNHNS and CDR2 SASEGT. Trimming cost V 4 bases and J 4 bases; bases outside gene matches: 6. CDR3 DNA: TGTGCCAGCAGTGGCCTGCAGGGGGCTTACGAGCAGTACTTC. Translation gives CASSGLQGAYEQYF.

The chain is built from TRBV18 and TRBJ1-2; possibly TRBD1 for D (5 bases). Germline CDR1 KGHSH, CDR2 LQKENI. This CDR3 has 14 amino acids. V lost 0 bases and J lost 8, with 13 bases in between. CDR3 bases: TGTGCCAGCTCACCACCGCGGACACCAGGAGGCTACACCTTC. Translated: CASSPPRTPGGYTF.

The rearrangement links TRBV10-3 to TRBJ2-5, with D maybe TRBD2 (6 bases). Germline-derived CDR1 and CDR2 are ENHRY and SYGVKD. V lost 5 bases and J lost 2, with 9 bases in between. This CDR3 comprises 13 residues. CDR3 DNA sequence: TGTGCCATCAGTAAGACTAGACAAGAGACCCAGTACTTC. Its protein product is CAISKTRQETQYF.

The chain links TRBV7-8 to TRBJ2-3; possibly TRBD2 for D (8 bases). Trimming removed 7 bases at V and 4 bases at J, with 21 bases between. Germline CDR1 SGHVS, CDR2 FQNEAQ. This CDR3 contains 16 residues. CDR3 loop: CASTPVRGRGADTQYF. The CDR3, as DNA: TGTGCCAGCACCCCGGTAAGGGGGCGGGGGGCAGATACGCAGTATTTT.

The V and J genes are TRBV6-5 and TRBJ2-7; 8 bases fit TRBD1. Looked up from germline, CDR1 is MNHEY and CDR2 is SVGAGI. CDR3 length equals 13 residues. V was pared by 6 bases and J by 2 bases, with 3 bases of the junction left unmatched. The chain's CDR3 is CASRGTGPYEQYF. For the CDR3, the DNA is TGTGCCAGCAGAGGGACAGGCCCCTACGAGCAGTACTTC.

This chain joins TRBV18 and TRBJ2-7; D unresolved. The germline CDR1 and CDR2 sequences are KGHSH and LQKENI. V was pared by 4 bases and J by 6 bases, with 13 bases between. The length of the CDR3 is 13 residues. The DNA for the CDR3 is TGTGCCAGCTCACGGCCCGAGGAAAGCGAGCAGTACTTC. Protein sequence: CASSRPEESEQYF. Based on the CDR3 plus reference TRBV18 and TRBJ2-7, the full variable domain is NAGVMQNPRHLVRRRGQEARLRCSPMKGHSHVYWYRQLPEEGLKFMVYLQKENIIDESGMPKERFSAEFPKEGPSILRIQQVVRGDSAAYFCASSRPEESEQYFGPGTRLTVT.

The V call is TRBV7-9, the J call TRBJ1-2; TRBD1 might be the D (6 bases). The CDR3 is made up of 13 amino acids. From germline, CDR1 is SEHNR and CDR2 FQNEAQ (reference sequence). The V end was cut by 1 base, the J end by 8 bases, with 11 bases between. CDR3 region: CASSLEAGEGYTF. CDR3 DNA sequence: TGTGCCAGCAGCTTAGAGGCAGGGGAAGGCTACACCTTC. The complete variable domain, with remaining parts taken from reference TRBV7-9 and TRBJ1-2, reads DTGVSQNPRHKITKRGQNVTFRCDPISEHNRLYWYRQTLGQGPEFLTYFQNEAQLEKSRLLSDRFSAERPKGSFSTLEIQRTEQGDSAMYLCASSLEAGEGYTFGSGTRLTVV.

The gene calls are TRBV29-1 and TRBJ2-5; TRBD2 aligns across 7 bases. The germline V gene encodes CDR1 SQVTM and CDR2 ANQGSEA. The CDR3 is 14 amino acids. Trimming at V came to 4 bases and at J to 4 bases, leaving 9 bases not matched to a gene. CDR3 sequence reads: CSVVPREGRETQYF. CDR3 nucleotides: TGCAGCGTTGTACCCAGGGAGGGACGAGAGACCCAGTACTTC.

The rearrangement joins TRBV4-2 to TRBJ1-5; D remains unclear. Germline V gene data show CDR1 as LGHNA and CDR2 as YNFKEQ. Trimming took 0 bases from V and 3 from J, leaving 9 bases between them. This CDR3 has 15 residues. CDR3 nucleotides: TGTGCCAGCAGCCAAGATTCTCTAGACAATCAGCCCCAGCATTTT. This codes for CASSQDSLDNQPQHF.

This clone was counted a few times. V usage is TRBV11-2 and J usage is TRBJ2-2; TRBD2 matches at 7 bases. This CDR3 is built from 17 residues. Germline CDR1 is SGHAT and CDR2 is FQNNGV. With V trimmed by 1 base and J by 4 bases, 9 bases remained unmatched. CDR3 amino acids: CASSLVSSGWGTGELFF. DNA for the CDR3: TGTGCCAGCAGCTTAGTGTCTAGCGGCTGGGGCACCGGGGAGCTGTTTTTT.

This clone came up once. The V gene is TRBV5-5, the J gene TRBJ1-4; D is perhaps TRBD1 (6 bases). The germline V gene encodes CDR1 SGHKS and CDR2 YYEKEE (reference sequence). The CDR3 length is 15 residues. The V end was cut by 4 bases, the J end by 5 bases, with 15 bases between. The CDR3 coding sequence is TGTGCCAGCAGCCTGGGGGGCGGAGAAAATGAAAAACTGTTTTTT. Residues: CASSLGGGENEKLFF.

This clone was picked up one time. The chain combines TRBV4-3 with TRBJ1-3; D not certain. V lost 2 bases, J lost 1 base, and 15 bases lay in between. This CDR3 region has 17 residues. The germline gives CDR1 LGHNA, CDR2 YSLEER. The CDR3 is CASSQLPGFVSGNTIYF. The CDR3 bases are TGCGCCAGCAGCCAACTCCCCGGGTTTGTGTCTGGAAACACCATATATTTT.

This clone was counted ten times or more. V gene TRBV4-1 combines with J gene TRBJ2-1; D is ambiguous. The CDR3 totals 13 residues. Germline V gene lookup returns CDR1 MGHRA and CDR2 YSYEKL. V lost 6 bases to trimming and J lost 8 bases, with 14 bases between them. This CDR3 is CASSQQNGYEQFF. CDR3 coding DNA: TGCGCCAGCAGTCAACAAAACGGGTATGAGCAGTTCTTC.

The chain recombines TRBV7-6 with TRBJ2-5; no firm D call. This CDR3 contains 12 residues. V lost 3 bases and J lost 1, with 3 bases in between. Germline assignment: CDR1 SGHVS and CDR2 FNYEAQ. The CDR3 DNA reads as TGTGCCAGCAGCTTCTCCCAAGAGACCCAGTACTTC. This encodes CASSFSQETQYF.

The rearrangement uses TRBV6-4 and TRBJ2-1; 9 bases match TRBD2. The CDR3 extends over 15 amino acids. After removal of 3 bases from V and 6 bases from J, the junction contained 6 bases not matched to a gene. Germline assignment: CDR1 MRHNA and CDR2 SNTAGT. Here the CDR3 reads CASSEIAGDSNEQFF. For the CDR3, the DNA is TGTGCCAGCAGTGAAATAGCGGGGGATTCCAATGAGCAGTTCTTC.

This CDR3 reads CASSRYRVAGELFF. The DNA for the CDR3 is TGTGCCAGCAGCAGATACAGGGTGGCCGGGGAGCTGTTTTTT. V gene TRBV5-5 combines with J gene TRBJ2-2; D is perhaps TRBD1 (6 bases). Germline V gives CDR1 SGHKS, CDR2 YYEKEE (reference sequence). V was trimmed by 4 bases and J by 6 bases, leaving 13 bases between them. The CDR3 loop spans 14 amino acids.

This chain links TRBV9 with TRBJ1-3; no firm D call. The CDR3 loop spans 17 amino acids. The ends were cut back, 4 bases at V and 0 bases at J, with 17 bases in the middle. From germline, CDR1 is SGDLS and CDR2 YYNGEE. The CDR3: CASSTKARGSSGNTIYF. The CDR3 DNA sequence: TGTGCCAGCAGCACCAAAGCCCGGGGTTCCTCTGGAAACACCATATATTTT. Full variable domain (rest looked up from reference TRBV9 and TRBJ1-3): DSGVTQTPKHLITATGQRVTLRCSPRSGDLSVYWYQQSLDQGLQFLIQYYNGEERAKGNILERFSAQQFPDLHSELNLSSLELGDSALYFCASSTKARGSSGNTIYFGEGSWLTVV.

The sample holds a few counts of this clone. The chain employs TRBV19 and TRBJ1-5; possibly TRBD1 for D (6 bases). V shed 2 bases and J shed 6 bases, with 17 bases lying between them. Looked up from germline, CDR1 is LNHDA and CDR2 is SQIVND (reference sequence). The CDR3 consists of 16 residues. In DNA, the CDR3 is TGTGCCAGTAGTATACCCACCAGCACAGGGACTCAGCCCCAGCATTTT. Amino acid sequence: CASSIPTSTGTQPQHF.

For this clone: This may be a read error, as it is one base from a much larger clone. The chain employs TRBV6-5 and TRBJ1-1; perhaps TRBD1 as D (5 bases). This CDR3 spans 15 amino acids. CDR1 and CDR2 from the germline V gene are MNHEY and SVGAGI. V dropped 0 bases and J dropped 0 bases, with 8 bases sitting between them. CDR3 bases: TGTGCCAGCAGTTACTCGCCAGGGTTGAACACTGAAGCTTTCTTT. It translates to CASSYSPGLNTEAFF.

V and J are TRBV15 and TRBJ1-3; maybe TRBD1 (6 bases). The V and J ends lost 0 bases and 7 bases respectively, with 13 bases between them. Germline assignment: CDR1 LNHNV and CDR2 YYDKDF (reference sequence). This CDR3 has 15 residues. Here the CDR3 reads CATSRDRNRVNTIYF. The DNA of the CDR3 is TGTGCCACCAGCAGAGATAGGAACAGGGTGAACACCATATATTTT.

The gene calls are TRBV5-1 and TRBJ2-1; D remains unclear. There are 11 residues in the CDR3. Germline CDR1 SGHRS, CDR2 YFSETQ. Trimming shortened V by 0 bases and J by 9 bases, and 4 bases separated the two germline ends. For the CDR3, the DNA is TGCGCCAGCAGCTTGGCGGGTGAGCAGTTCTTC. The encoded protein is CASSLAGEQFF.